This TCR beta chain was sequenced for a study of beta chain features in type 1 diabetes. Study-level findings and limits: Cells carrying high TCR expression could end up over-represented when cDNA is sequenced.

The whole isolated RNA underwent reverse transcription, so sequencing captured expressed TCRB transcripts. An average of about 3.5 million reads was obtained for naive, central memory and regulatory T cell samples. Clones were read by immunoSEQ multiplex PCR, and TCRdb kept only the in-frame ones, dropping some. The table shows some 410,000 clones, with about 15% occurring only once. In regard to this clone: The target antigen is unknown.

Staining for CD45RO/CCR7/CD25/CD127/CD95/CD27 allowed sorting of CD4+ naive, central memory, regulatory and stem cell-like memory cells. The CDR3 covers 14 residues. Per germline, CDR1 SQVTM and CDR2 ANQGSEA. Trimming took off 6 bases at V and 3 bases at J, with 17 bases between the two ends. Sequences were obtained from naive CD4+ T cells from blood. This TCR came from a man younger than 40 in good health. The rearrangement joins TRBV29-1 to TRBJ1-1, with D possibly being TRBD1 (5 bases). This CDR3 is CSVGPYRQHTEAFF. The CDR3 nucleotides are TGCAGCGTCGGCCCCTACCGACAGCACACTGAAGCTTTCTTT.